A single sample gave rise to the 29 T cell receptor beta chains below, sequenced in a study of blood T cell repertoires in COVID-19. Sequencing was performed with immunoSEQ multiplex PCR; in TCRdb, only in-frame clones are kept and a portion is missing. The repertoire holds 200,000 to 300,000 clones, with 65% to 90% as singletons. Source material: peripheral blood. The origin of the receptors is a man younger than 45 with active or convalescent COVID-19.

The chain links TRBV5-1 to TRBJ2-7, with TRBD1 matching 8 bases. This CDR3 spans 16 amino acids. Germline CDR1 is SGHRS and CDR2 is YFSETQ. Unmatched junction bases numbered 10, after V lost 1 base and J lost 4 bases. CDR3 sequence (DNA): TGCGCCAGCAGCTTGACCGGGACAGGCTCTTTTTACGAGCAGTACTTC. This translates into CASSLTGTGSFYEQYF.

The chain carries TRBV28 and TRBJ1-6, with D perhaps TRBD1 (5 bases). CDR1 and CDR2 (germline): MDHEN, SYDVKM. The V and J ends lost 6 bases and 5 bases respectively, with 14 bases between them. This CDR3 has 15 amino acids. CDR3: CASRQTQGNNSPLHF. CDR3 nucleotides: TGTGCCAGCAGGCAAACCCAGGGTAATAATTCACCCCTCCACTTT.

The rearrangement joins TRBV7-2 to TRBJ2-7; 7 positions agree with TRBD2. With V trimmed by 9 bases and J by 4 bases, 12 bases remained unmatched. The CDR3 extends over 14 amino acids. Germline V gives CDR1 SGHTA, CDR2 FQGNSA. CDR3 coding DNA: TGTGCCAGTTCGTTTGACGGGGGGAAGTACGAGCAGTACTTC. Translation: CASSFDGGKYEQYF. The entire variable domain, with the rest obtained from reference TRBV7-2 and TRBJ2-7, is as follows: GAGVSQSPSNKVTEKGKDVELRCDPISGHTALYWYRQSLGQGLEFLIYFQGNSAPDKSGLPSDRFSAERTGGSVSTLTIQRTQQEDSAVYLCASSFDGGKYEQYFGPGTRLTVT.

V and J are TRBV12-3 or TRBV12-4 and TRBJ1-1; no firm D call. V was trimmed by 5 bases and J by 6 bases, leaving 10 bases between them. The CDR3 covers 12 residues. The DNA for the CDR3 is TGTGCCAGCAGTCAAAGCGTTTCTGAAGCTTTCTTT. This codes for CASSQSVSEAFF.

About this clone: A read error may account for a junction end that differs from germline. The chain carries TRBV10-2 and TRBJ1-1; D is ambiguous. Germline CDR1 and CDR2: WSHSY and SAAADI. This CDR3 contains 16 residues. The CDR3 nucleotides are TGCGCCAGCAAACGCCGCTCGGCACAGTTGAACACTGAAGCTTTTTTT. Translating it yields CASKRRSAQLNTEAFF.

The chain combines TRBV18 with TRBJ1-3, with 10 positions matching TRBD1. The CDR3 length is 17 residues. V dropped 4 bases and J dropped 1; count of bases not matched to a gene: 7. The germline gives CDR1 KGHSH, CDR2 LQKENI. The CDR3 bases are TGTGCCAGCTCACAAGAAGGACAGGGGGTTTCTGGAAACACCATATATTTT. Its translation: CASSQEGQGVSGNTIYF.

The chain links TRBV10-3 to TRBJ2-1; 12 bases are a match to TRBD2. Germline V gives CDR1 ENHRY, CDR2 SYGVKD. The CDR3 has 16 residues. The ends lost 4 bases at V and 5 bases at J; junction bases unmatched: 6. CDR3 loop: CAISAASGGGNNEQFF. CDR3 nucleotide sequence: TGTGCCATCAGTGCTGCTAGCGGGGGGGGTAACAATGAGCAGTTCTTC.

For the CDR3, the DNA is TGTGCCAGCAGTTACGAGCGGGGGGTCTACAATGAGCAGTTCTTC. It codes for CASSYERGVYNEQFF. V usage is TRBV6-6 and J usage is TRBJ2-1, with 9 bases aligning to TRBD2. The CDR3 is 15 residues long. The V and J ends lost 2 bases and 3 bases, in that order; junction bases with no gene match: 2. From germline, CDR1 is MNHNY and CDR2 SVGAGI (reference sequence).

The J gene is TRBJ1-1, the V gene TRBV14; the D is unclear. Per the germline V gene, CDR1 is SGHDN and CDR2 is FVKESK. V lost 2 bases to trimming and J lost 2 bases, with 6 bases between them. The CDR3 consists of 13 residues. DNA of the CDR3: TGTGCCAGCAGCCAACAGATCAACACTGAAGCTTTCTTT. Translated, it gives CASSQQINTEAFF.

This chain uses TRBV19 with TRBJ2-7, with D possibly being TRBD2 (6 bases). CDR1 LNHDA and CDR2 SQIVND come from the germline V gene (reference sequence). CDR3 length equals 14 residues. V was clipped by 1 base and J by 5 bases, with 12 bases between them. CDR3 in amino acids: CASSIAGDWDEQYF. CDR3 DNA sequence: TGTGCCAGTAGTATAGCGGGAGACTGGGACGAGCAGTACTTC.

This chain links TRBV9 with TRBJ2-5; D not resolved. The CDR3 length is 13 residues. Germline assignment: CDR1 SGDLS and CDR2 YYNGEE. Trimming left V 0 bases short and J 5 bases short, with 8 bases between. The CDR3 nucleotides are TGTGCCAGCAGCGTAGAAACTAACGAGACCCAGTACTTC. It codes for CASSVETNETQYF. Looking up the rest from reference TRBV9 and TRBJ2-5 gives the full variable domain: DSGVTQTPKHLITATGQRVTLRCSPRSGDLSVYWYQQSLDQGLQFLIQYYNGEERAKGNILERFSAQQFPDLHSELNLSSLELGDSALYFCASSVETNETQYFGPGTRLLVL.

The chain recombines TRBV6-5 with TRBJ2-2, with D hard to call. Trimming took 6 bases from V and 9 from J, leaving 11 bases between them. Germline CDR1 is MNHEY and CDR2 is SVGAGI. This CDR3 has 12 amino acids. Here the CDR3 DNA reads TGTGCCAGCAGCGAGTACTTCAGGGAGCTGTTTTTT. It codes for CASSEYFRELFF.

V usage is TRBV18 and J usage is TRBJ1-4; TRBD1 agrees at 9 bases. Trimming at V came to 3 bases and at J to 7 bases, leaving 6 bases not matched to a gene. Per the germline V gene, CDR1 is KGHSH and CDR2 is LQKENI. The CDR3 runs 15 residues. CDR3 loop: CASSPAGQGPEKLFF. CDR3 nucleotide sequence: TGTGCCAGCTCACCTGCAGGACAGGGGCCTGAAAAACTGTTTTTT.

The genes are TRBV9 and TRBJ2-2; 8 nucleotides agree with TRBD1. Unmatched junction bases numbered 6, after V lost 0 bases and J lost 5 bases. The CDR3 runs 16 residues. Germline V gene sequence: CDR1 SGDLS, CDR2 YYNGEE. The CDR3: CASSVGPQGDTGELFF. The CDR3 nucleotides are TGTGCCAGCAGCGTAGGTCCACAGGGGGATACCGGGGAGCTGTTTTTT.

This clone was counted a few times. The rearrangement links TRBV7-9 to TRBJ2-7; 8 bases fit TRBD1. CDR3 length equals 14 residues. V lost 5 bases, J lost 1 base, and 4 bases stayed unmatched. The germline CDR1 and CDR2 sequences are SEHNR and FQNEAQ (reference sequence). Written as DNA, the CDR3 is TGTGCCAGCAGCCACCGGGACAGGTCCTACGAGCAGTACTTC. This codes for CASSHRDRSYEQYF.

As DNA, the CDR3 is TGTGCCAGCAGCTTAGAGGGACAGGGAAGCTATGGCTACACCTTC. This gives the protein CASSLEGQGSYGYTF. V usage is TRBV7-2 and J usage is TRBJ1-2; 9 nucleotides line up with TRBD1. V shed 1 base and J 4 bases; nucleotides not matched to a gene: 4. CDR1 is SGHTA, CDR2 FQGNSA, per germline. The CDR3 is 15 residues long.

This clone was observed a few times. The V and J genes are TRBV3-1 (or the pseudogene TRBV3-2) and TRBJ2-1, with D unclear. This CDR3 comprises 12 residues. Trimming cost V 4 bases and J 5 bases, with 6 bases left between them. Germline-derived CDR1 and CDR2 are LGHDT and YNNKEL (reference sequence). CDR3 residues: CASSRLNNEQFF. The DNA of the CDR3 is TGTGCCAGCAGCCGTCTAAACAATGAGCAGTTCTTC.

The chain employs TRBV6-1 and TRBJ2-5; 8 bases fit TRBD1. The CDR3 runs to 17 residues. The germline gives CDR1 MNHNS, CDR2 SASEGT. V lost 5 bases and J lost 4; bases outside the gene matches: 15. The chain's CDR3 is CASSKGMAGGRGETQYF. The CDR3 bases are TGTGCCAGCAGTAAAGGAATGGCAGGGGGCCGGGGAGAGACCCAGTACTTC.

The genes are TRBV3-1 (or the pseudogene TRBV3-2) and TRBJ1-4; D possibly corresponds to TRBD1 (6 bases). Germline-derived CDR1 and CDR2 are LGHDT and YNNKEL (reference sequence). Trimming pared 1 base from V and 1 base from J, leaving 19 bases between. The CDR3 length is 19 residues. The CDR3 sequence: CASSQALVGGNRTNEKLFF. DNA for the CDR3: TGTGCCAGCAGCCAAGCTCTTGTAGGGGGTAATCGAACTAATGAAAAACTGTTTTTT.

In DNA, the CDR3 is TGTGCCAGCACCAACGGAGATCAGCCCCAGCATTTT. It codes for CASTNGDQPQHF. The chain uses TRBV7-2 and TRBJ1-5; unclear D gene. The V gene's germline CDR1 is SGHTA and CDR2 FQGNSA. The V end was cut by 7 bases, the J end by 5 bases, with 9 bases between. This CDR3 contains 12 residues.

This rearrangement joins TRBV7-3 to TRBJ1-1; TRBD1 might be the D (6 bases). The CDR3 is made up of 13 amino acids. CDR1 SGHTA and CDR2 FQGTGA come from the germline V gene. Trimming stripped 4 bases from V and 5 bases from J, with 11 bases between. Here the CDR3 reads CASSYHRETEAFF. CDR3 DNA: TGTGCCAGCAGCTATCACAGGGAGACTGAAGCTTTCTTT.

The chain employs TRBV4-1 and TRBJ1-2; D is perhaps TRBD1 (6 bases). In germline, CDR1 is MGHRA, CDR2 YSYEKL. The CDR3 has 17 amino acids. Trimming took off 3 bases at V and 2 bases at J, with 19 bases between the two ends. The CDR3 reads CASSQESQGIVNYGYTF. The CDR3 DNA sequence: TGCGCCAGCAGCCAGGAATCTCAGGGGATCGTCAACTATGGCTACACCTTC.

The chain joins TRBV5-1 to TRBJ2-7; D is perhaps TRBD1 (6 bases). Between the trimmed V and J ends, which lost 2 bases and 1 base, there was a span of 13 bases. CDR3 size: 15 residues. Germline lookup yields CDR1 SGHRS and CDR2 YFSETQ. This CDR3 reads CASSLGDTPSYEQYF. The CDR3 coding sequence is TGCGCCAGCAGCTTAGGGGACACTCCGTCCTACGAGCAGTACTTC. Supplemented by reference TRBV5-1 and TRBJ2-7, the full variable domain reads KAGVTQTPRYLIKTRGQQVTLSCSPISGHRSVSWYQQTPGQGLQFLFEYFSETQRNKGNFPGRFSGRQFSNSRSEMNVSTLELGDSALYLCASSLGDTPSYEQYFGPGTRLTVT.

The V call is TRBV6-5, the J call TRBJ2-1; 10 bases line up with TRBD2. The CDR3 has 16 amino acids. Per the germline V gene, CDR1 is MNHEY and CDR2 is SVGAGI. V shed 4 bases and J 7 bases; nucleotides not matched to a gene: 10. The CDR3 loop is CASSSQLAGYKNEQFF. CDR3 bases: TGTGCCAGCAGTTCACAACTAGCGGGGTATAAAAATGAGCAGTTCTTC.

The rearrangement uses TRBV9 and TRBJ1-2; D may be TRBD1 (5 bases). The CDR3 is made up of 16 amino acids. The V gene's germline CDR1 is SGDLS and CDR2 YYNGEE. V was trimmed by 3 bases and J by 4 bases, leaving 19 bases between them. Written as DNA, the CDR3 is TGTGCCAGCAGCGCTGATATTGGGGACTGGGGCTATGGCTACACCTTC. It specifies CASSADIGDWGYGYTF. The full variable domain, completed using reference TRBV9 and TRBJ1-2, is DSGVTQTPKHLITATGQRVTLRCSPRSGDLSVYWYQQSLDQGLQFLIQYYNGEERAKGNILERFSAQQFPDLHSELNLSSLELGDSALYFCASSADIGDWGYGYTFGSGTRLTVV.

The genes are TRBV19 and TRBJ2-1, with a tentative D call TRBD2 (5 bases). V lost 6 bases and J lost 0, with 12 bases in between. Germline loops: CDR1 LNHDA, CDR2 SQIVND (reference sequence). This CDR3 is built from 15 residues. The CDR3 sequence: CASSTSGNSYNEQFF. In DNA, the CDR3 is TGTGCCAGTAGCACCTCGGGGAACTCCTACAATGAGCAGTTCTTC.

The chain employs TRBV6-2 or TRBV6-3 and TRBJ1-2, with a possible D match to TRBD1 (5 bases). Trimming stripped 6 bases from V and 5 bases from J, with 13 bases between. Germline-derived CDR1 and CDR2 are MNHEY and SVGEGT. The CDR3 is made up of 13 amino acids. The CDR3 reads CASSKTATYGYTF. In DNA form, the CDR3 reads TGTGCCAGCAGCAAGACAGCGACTTATGGCTACACCTTC.

The gene calls are TRBV21-1 and TRBJ1-2. TRBV21-1 is described as a pseudogene. The CDR3 is 15 amino acids. The CDR3 loop reads CASSKEGGAPDGYTF. In DNA, the CDR3 is TGTGCCAGCAGCAAAGAGGGGGGGGCCCCTGATGGCTACACCTTC.

V gene TRBV10-2 combines with J gene TRBJ2-7; 7 positions agree with TRBD2. Germline lookup yields CDR1 WSHSY and CDR2 SAAADI. The CDR3 is 15 residues long. After removal of 3 bases from V and 1 base from J, the junction contained 6 bases not matched to a gene. CDR3 amino acids: CASSEGLGSSYEQYF. CDR3 in DNA: TGCGCCAGCAGTGAAGGACTAGGTAGTTCCTACGAGCAGTACTTC.